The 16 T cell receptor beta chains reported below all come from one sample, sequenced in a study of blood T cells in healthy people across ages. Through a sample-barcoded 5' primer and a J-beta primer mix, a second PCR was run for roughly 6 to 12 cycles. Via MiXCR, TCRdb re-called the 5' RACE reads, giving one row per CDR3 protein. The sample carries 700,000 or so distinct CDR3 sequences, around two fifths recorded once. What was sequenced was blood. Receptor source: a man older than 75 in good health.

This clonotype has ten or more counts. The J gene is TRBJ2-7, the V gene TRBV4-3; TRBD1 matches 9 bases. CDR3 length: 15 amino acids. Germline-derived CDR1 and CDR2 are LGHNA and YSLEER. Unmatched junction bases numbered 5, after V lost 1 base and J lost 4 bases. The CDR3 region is CASSQVTGGWYEQYF. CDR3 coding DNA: TGCGCCAGCAGCCAAGTCACAGGGGGCTGGTACGAGCAGTACTTC.

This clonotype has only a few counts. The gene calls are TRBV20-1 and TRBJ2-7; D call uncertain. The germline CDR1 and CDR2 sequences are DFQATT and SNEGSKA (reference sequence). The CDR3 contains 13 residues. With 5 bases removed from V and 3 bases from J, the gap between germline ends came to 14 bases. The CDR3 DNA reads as TGCAGTGCTGACCCGGTTTCTGGCTACGAGCAGTACTTC. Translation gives CSADPVSGYEQYF.

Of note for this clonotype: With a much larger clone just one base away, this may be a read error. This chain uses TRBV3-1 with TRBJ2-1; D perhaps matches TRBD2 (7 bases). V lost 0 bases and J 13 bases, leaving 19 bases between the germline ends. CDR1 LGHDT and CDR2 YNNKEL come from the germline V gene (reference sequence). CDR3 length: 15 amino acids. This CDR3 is CASSQERGGGETQFF. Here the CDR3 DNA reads TGTGCCAGCAGCCAAGAAAGGGGGGGAGGAGAGACCCAGTTCTTC.

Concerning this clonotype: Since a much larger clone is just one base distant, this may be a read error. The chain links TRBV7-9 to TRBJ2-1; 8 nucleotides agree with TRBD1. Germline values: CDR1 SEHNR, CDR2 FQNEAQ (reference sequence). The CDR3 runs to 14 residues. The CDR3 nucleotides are TGTGCCAGCAGCCCCGGGACAGGCAACAATGAGCACTTCTTC. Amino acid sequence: CASSPGTGNNEHFF.

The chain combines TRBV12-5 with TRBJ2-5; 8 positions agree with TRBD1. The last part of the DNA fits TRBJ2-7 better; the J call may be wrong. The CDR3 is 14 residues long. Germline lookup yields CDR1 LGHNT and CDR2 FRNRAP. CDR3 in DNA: TGTGCTAGTGGTTTGGATCAGGGGGCGAACGAGCAGTACTTC. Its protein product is CASGLDQGANEQYF.

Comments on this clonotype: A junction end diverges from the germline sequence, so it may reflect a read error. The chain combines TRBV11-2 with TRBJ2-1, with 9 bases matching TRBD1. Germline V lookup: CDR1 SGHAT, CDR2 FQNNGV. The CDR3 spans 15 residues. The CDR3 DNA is TGTGCCAGCACCTTAGGGGACAGGGACTACAATGAGCAGTTCTTC. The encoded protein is CASTLGDRDYNEQFF.

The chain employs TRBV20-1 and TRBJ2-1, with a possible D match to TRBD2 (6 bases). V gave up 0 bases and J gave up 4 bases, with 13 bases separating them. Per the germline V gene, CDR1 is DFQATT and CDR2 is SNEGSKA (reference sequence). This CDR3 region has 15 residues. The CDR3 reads CSARDRLAQYNEQFF. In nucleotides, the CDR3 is TGCAGTGCTAGAGATCGTCTAGCGCAGTACAATGAGCAGTTCTTC.

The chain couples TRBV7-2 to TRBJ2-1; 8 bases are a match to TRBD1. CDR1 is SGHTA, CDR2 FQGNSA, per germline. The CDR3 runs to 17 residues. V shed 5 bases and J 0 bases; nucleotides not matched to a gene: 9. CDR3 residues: CASSENPGGSSYNEQFF. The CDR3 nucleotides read TGTGCCAGCAGCGAAAACCCAGGGGGCTCCTCCTACAATGAGCAGTTCTTC.

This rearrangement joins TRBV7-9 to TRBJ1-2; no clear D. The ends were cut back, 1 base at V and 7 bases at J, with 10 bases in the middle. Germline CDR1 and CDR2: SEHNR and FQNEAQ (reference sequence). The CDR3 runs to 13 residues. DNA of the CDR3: TGTGCCAGCAGCTTAGTCGGGTCTCGTGGCTACACCTTC. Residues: CASSLVGSRGYTF. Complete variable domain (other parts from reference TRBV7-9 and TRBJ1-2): DTGVSQNPRHKITKRGQNVTFRCDPISEHNRLYWYRQTLGQGPEFLTYFQNEAQLEKSRLLSDRFSAERPKGSFSTLEIQRTEQGDSAMYLCASSLVGSRGYTFGSGTRLTVV.

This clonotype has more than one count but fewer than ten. CDR3 in amino acids: CASSRGQGAKNIQYF. As DNA, the CDR3 is TGTGCCAGCAGCAGGGGACAGGGGGCCAAAAACATTCAGTACTTC. The chain links TRBV6-2 or TRBV6-3 to TRBJ2-4; 10 nucleotides agree with TRBD1. Germline CDR1 is MNHEY and CDR2 is SVGEGT. The CDR3 runs 15 residues. The trim removed 6 bases at V and 1 base at J, leaving 3 bases unmatched.

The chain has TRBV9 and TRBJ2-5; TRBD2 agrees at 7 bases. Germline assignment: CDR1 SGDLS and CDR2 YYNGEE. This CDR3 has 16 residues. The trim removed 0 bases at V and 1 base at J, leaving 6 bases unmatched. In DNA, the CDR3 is TGTGCCAGCAGCGTAGTAGCTAGCGGCCCCCAAGAGACCCAGTACTTC. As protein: CASSVVASGPQETQYF.

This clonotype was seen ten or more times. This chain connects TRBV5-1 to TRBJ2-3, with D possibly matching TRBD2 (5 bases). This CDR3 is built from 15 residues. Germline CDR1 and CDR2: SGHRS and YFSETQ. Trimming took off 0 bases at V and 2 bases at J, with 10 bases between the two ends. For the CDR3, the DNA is TGCGCCAGCAGCTTGGTCGCGGGCACCACAGATACGCAGTATTTT. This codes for CASSLVAGTTDTQYF.

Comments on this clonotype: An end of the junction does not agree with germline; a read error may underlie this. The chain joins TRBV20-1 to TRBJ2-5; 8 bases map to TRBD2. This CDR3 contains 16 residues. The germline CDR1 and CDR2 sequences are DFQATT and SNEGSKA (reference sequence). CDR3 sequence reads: CSARDRDGGGFREQYF. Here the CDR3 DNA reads TGCAGTGCCAGAGATCGTGACGGGGGGGGGTTTCGGGAGCAGTACTTC.

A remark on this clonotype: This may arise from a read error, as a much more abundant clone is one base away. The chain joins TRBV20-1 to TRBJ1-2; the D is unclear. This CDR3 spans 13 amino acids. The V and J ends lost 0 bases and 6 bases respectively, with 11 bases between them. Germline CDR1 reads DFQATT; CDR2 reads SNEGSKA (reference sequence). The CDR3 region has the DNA TGCAGTGCTAGAGACACAAGGGCCCATGGCTACACCTTC. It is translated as CSARDTRAHGYTF.

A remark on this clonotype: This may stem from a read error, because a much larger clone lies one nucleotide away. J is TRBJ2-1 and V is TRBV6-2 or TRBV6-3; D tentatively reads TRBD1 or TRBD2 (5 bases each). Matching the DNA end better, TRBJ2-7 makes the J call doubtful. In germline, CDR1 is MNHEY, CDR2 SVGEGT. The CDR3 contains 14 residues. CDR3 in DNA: TGTGCCAGGGTAGGGGCTAGCTCCTACAATGAGCAGTACTTC. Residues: CARVGASSYNEQYF.

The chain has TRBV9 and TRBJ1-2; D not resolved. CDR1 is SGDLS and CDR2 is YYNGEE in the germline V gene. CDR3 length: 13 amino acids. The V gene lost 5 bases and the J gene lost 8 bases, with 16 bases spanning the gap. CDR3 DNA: TGTGCCAGCAGAAAGAGTGAGGTCGGGGGCTACACCTTC. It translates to CASRKSEVGGYTF.